These 26 T cell receptor beta chains share one sample of origin, sequenced in a study of identical twins. TCRdb reprocessed the 5' RACE reads via MiXCR and lists one record per CDR3 protein. This sample yields 1.5 million to 2 million distinct CDR3 sequences, of which around 29% are seen a single time; about 0.27% belongs to the top ten. Material for sequencing was cord blood. The receptors derive from a newborn girl in good health.

The chain is built from TRBV9 and TRBJ2-7; 7 bases fit TRBD1. V trimming: 1 base; J trimming: 3 bases; junction bases outside the gene matches: 4. Germline V gene lookup returns CDR1 SGDLS and CDR2 YYNGEE. This CDR3 comprises 14 residues. This chain's CDR3 is CASSVPDRVYEQYF. Written as DNA, the CDR3 is TGTGCCAGCAGCGTACCAGACAGGGTCTACGAGCAGTACTTC.

On this clonotype itself: One end of the junction fails to match germline, which may point to a read error. Here the CDR3 DNA reads TGCAGTGCTGGAGAAGACTCCCCCACAGATACGCAGTATTTT. Translation: CSAGEDSPTDTQYF. The rearrangement uses TRBV20-1 and TRBJ2-3; D remains ambiguous. The CDR3 is made up of 14 amino acids. CDR1 and CDR2 (germline): DFQATT, SNEGSKA (reference sequence).

This chain connects TRBV3-1 to TRBJ1-2, with TRBD1 identical over 10 bases. The CDR3 is 18 residues long. Germline CDR1 and CDR2: LGHDT and YNNKEL (reference sequence). V shed 5 bases, J shed 5 bases, and the junction held 17 bases outside the gene matches. The CDR3 DNA reads TGTGCCAGCAGCTTAACCTTCCTCACCGGGACAGGGGTTTATGGCTACACCTTC. This encodes CASSLTFLTGTGVYGYTF.

Only a few counts were recorded for this clonotype. V gene TRBV20-1 combines with J gene TRBJ2-5, with D unclear. The V gene's germline CDR1 is DFQATT and CDR2 SNEGSKA (reference sequence). This CDR3 has 14 residues. The V gene lost 0 bases and the J gene lost 5 bases, with 13 bases spanning the gap. CDR3 sequence: CSARDLGQIETQYF. The CDR3 region has the DNA TGCAGTGCTAGAGATCTCGGGCAGATCGAGACCCAGTACTTC.

Only a few counts were recorded for this clonotype. V and J are TRBV27 and TRBJ2-5; 10 nucleotides match TRBD1. V shed 3 bases and J 2 bases; nucleotides not matched to a gene: 3. CDR1 is MNHEY and CDR2 is SMNVEV in the germline V gene (reference sequence). The CDR3 length is 15 residues. The CDR3 reads CASSFRTGGQETQYF. As DNA, the CDR3 is TGTGCCAGCAGTTTCCGGACAGGGGGACAAGAGACCCAGTACTTC.

This chain links TRBV7-9 with TRBJ1-3; no clear D. This CDR3 spans 14 amino acids. V lost 8 bases and J lost 0, with 11 bases in between. Per the germline V gene, CDR1 is SEHNR and CDR2 is FQNEAQ (reference sequence). CDR3 sequence: CASGPDSSGNTIYF. In DNA form, the CDR3 reads TGTGCCAGCGGTCCCGATAGCTCTGGAAACACCATATATTTT.

This sequence joins TRBV11-2 and TRBJ2-2, with TRBD1 identical over 8 bases. CDR3 size: 14 residues. Germline lookup yields CDR1 SGHAT and CDR2 FQNNGV. The trim removed 10 bases at V and 2 bases at J, leaving 6 bases unmatched. The CDR3 loop reads CATSGQVNTGELFF. Here the CDR3 DNA reads TGTGCCACCTCGGGACAGGTTAACACCGGGGAGCTGTTTTTT.

This chain uses TRBV20-1 with TRBJ1-3, with no clear D. This CDR3 region has 11 residues. Trimming cost V 4 bases and J 4 bases, with 5 bases left between them. The germline gives CDR1 DFQATT, CDR2 SNEGSKA (reference sequence). CDR3 nucleotide sequence: TGCAGTGCTACACACGGAAACACCATATATTTT. Its translation: CSATHGNTIYF.

The chain carries TRBV4-2 and TRBJ2-6; D call uncertain. Between the trimmed V and J ends, which lost 1 base and 0 bases, there was a span of 13 bases. CDR1 LGHNA and CDR2 YNFKEQ come from the germline V gene. This CDR3 comprises 18 residues. CDR3 region: CASSQAGLSSSGANVLTF. The CDR3 bases are TGTGCCAGCAGCCAAGCGGGCTTATCGAGCTCTGGGGCCAACGTCCTGACTTTC.

This clonotype has just a few counts. The rearrangement joins TRBV29-1 to TRBJ1-2, with 9 positions matching TRBD1. The CDR3 is made up of 13 amino acids. CDR1 is SQVTM and CDR2 is ANQGSEA in the germline V gene. The V gene end was trimmed by 7 bases and the J gene end by 7 bases; junction bases not matched to a gene: 10. The CDR3 sequence is CSAPGQGVGGYTF. The CDR3 DNA follows: TGCAGCGCCCCGGGACAGGGAGTAGGTGGCTACACCTTC. Filled out from reference TRBV29-1 and TRBJ1-2, the complete variable domain reads SAVISQKPSRDICQRGTSLTIQCQVDSQVTMMFWYRQQPGQSLTLIATANQGSEATYESGFVIDKFPISRPNLTFSTLTVSNMSPEDSSIYLCSAPGQGVGGYTFGSGTRLTVV.

This chain links TRBV2 with TRBJ2-7, with 14 nucleotides matching TRBD2. V shed 4 bases, J shed 0 bases, and the junction held 2 bases outside the gene matches. This CDR3 is 16 amino acids long. In germline, CDR1 is SNHLY, CDR2 FYNNEI. The CDR3 sequence: CASSGLAGGLSYEQYF. In DNA form, the CDR3 reads TGTGCCAGCAGTGGACTAGCGGGGGGGCTCTCCTACGAGCAGTACTTC. Full variable domain (missing parts from reference TRBV2 and TRBJ2-7): EPEVTQTPSHQVTQMGQEVILRCVPISNHLYFYWYRQILGQKVEFLVSFYNNEISEKSEIFDDQFSVERPDGSNFTLKIRSTKLEDSAMYFCASSGLAGGLSYEQYFGPGTRLTVT.

The chain has TRBV20-1 and TRBJ2-6; D unresolved. Trimming took off 6 bases at V and 0 bases at J, with 6 bases between the two ends. Germline lookup yields CDR1 DFQATT and CDR2 SNEGSKA (reference sequence). The CDR3 loop spans 13 amino acids. This chain's CDR3 is CSALISGANVLTF. In DNA form, the CDR3 reads TGCAGTGCCCTGATCTCTGGGGCCAACGTCCTGACTTTC.

CDR3 DNA sequence: TGTGCCAGCAGTTACTCGGGCGGGGTGGGGGGAGGAATTCAGTACTTC. It specifies CASSYSGGVGGGIQYF. The V call is TRBV6-6, the J call TRBJ2-7, with D perhaps matching TRBD2 (6 bases). Germline CDR1 is MNHNY and CDR2 is SVGAGI (reference sequence). This CDR3 comprises 16 residues. V lost 0 bases, J lost 10 bases, and 22 bases lay in between.

This clonotype was observed a handful of times. The chain joins TRBV5-1 to TRBJ2-1, with a weak D call TRBD2 (7 bases). Trimming pared 6 bases from V and 4 bases from J, leaving 14 bases between. The CDR3 spans 14 residues. Germline V lookup: CDR1 SGHRS, CDR2 YFSETQ. Here the CDR3 DNA reads TGCGCCAGCAACTGGGGGGGGCTGTACAATGAGCAGTTCTTC. Amino acids: CASNWGGLYNEQFF.

About this clonotype itself: A much larger clone differs by one base, so this may be a read error. The V call is TRBV29-1, the J call TRBJ1-1, with D perhaps matching TRBD1 (5 bases). The CDR3 is 14 amino acids. The germline V gene has CDR1 SQVTM and CDR2 ANQGSEA. The CDR3 region is CSVAHSAGGTDAFF. The CDR3 DNA reads TGCAGCGTTGCCCATTCTGCCGGTGGGACTGACGCTTTCTTT.

Only a few counts were recorded for this clonotype. The gene calls are TRBV7-6 and TRBJ2-3, with 10 bases that match TRBD2. With V trimmed by 2 bases and J by 7 bases, 9 bases remained unmatched. CDR3 size: 16 residues. Germline CDR1 reads SGHVS; CDR2 reads FNYEAQ. This CDR3 is CASSLPGLAGEYTQYF. Here the CDR3 DNA reads TGTGCCAGCAGCTTACCGGGGCTAGCGGGAGAGTATACGCAGTATTTT.

The rearrangement uses TRBV10-3 and TRBJ1-4; maybe TRBD1 (6 bases). Germline V CDR1 and CDR2: ENHRY, SYGVKD. V shed 2 bases and J shed 8 bases, with 12 bases lying between them. This CDR3 region has 14 residues. This CDR3 is CAISEAGGVEKLFF. The CDR3 nucleotides read TGTGCCATCAGTGAGGCGGGGGGCGTAGAAAAACTGTTTTTT.

J is TRBJ2-1 and V is TRBV28; TRBD2 matches at 7 bases. The CDR3 totals 16 residues. The junction had 10 bases not matched to a gene; V was cut back by 6 bases and J by 2 bases. Per the germline V gene, CDR1 is MDHEN and CDR2 is SYDVKM. This CDR3 is CASRPLAGLTYNEQFF. CDR3 sequence (DNA): TGTGCCAGCAGACCATTAGCGGGTCTGACCTACAATGAGCAGTTCTTC.

The genes are TRBV6-2 or TRBV6-3 and TRBJ1-2; D remains unclear. The V end lost 6 bases, the J end lost 7 bases, and 18 bases lay between the germline ends. Per germline, CDR1 MNHEY and CDR2 SVGEGT. This CDR3 region has 14 residues. Written as DNA, the CDR3 is TGTGCCAGCAGACCCCCGGGCCTGAGCTCTGGCTACACCTTC. Protein: CASRPPGLSSGYTF.

V gene TRBV18 combines with J gene TRBJ2-2, with no clear D. The CDR3 is made up of 12 amino acids. Deletions cut 0 bases from V and 7 bases from J, with 3 bases between. CDR1 and CDR2 from the germline V gene are KGHSH and LQKENI. CDR3 sequence: CASSPPVGELFF. The DNA for the CDR3 is TGTGCCAGCTCACCACCGGTCGGGGAGCTGTTTTTT.

The chain joins TRBV20-1 to TRBJ2-5; maybe TRBD1 (5 bases). The end of the DNA fits TRBJ2-7 better, so the J call may be wrong. Germline-derived CDR1 and CDR2 are DFQATT and SNEGSKA (reference sequence). CDR3 length: 14 amino acids. The CDR3 nucleotides read TGCAGTGCTAGAGAGCCAGGGCGAGGTTACGAGCAGTACTTC. It codes for CSAREPGRGYEQYF.

This clonotype came up a few times. The V and J genes are TRBV21-1 and TRBJ1-1. TRBV21-1 is listed as a pseudogene. The CDR3 runs 13 residues. The CDR3 reads CASSRPQNTEAFF. Written as DNA, the CDR3 is TGTGCCAGCAGCAGGCCACAGAACACTGAAGCTTTCTTT.

The gene calls are TRBV11-2 and TRBJ1-4; D is ambiguous. Germline V lookup: CDR1 SGHAT, CDR2 FQNNGV. The CDR3 extends over 13 amino acids. V lost 6 bases and J lost 4, with 9 bases in between. Written as DNA, the CDR3 is TGTGCCAGCAGTGGGAGGGTTAATGAAAAACTGTTTTTT. Amino acid sequence: CASSGRVNEKLFF.

J is TRBJ2-3 and V is TRBV20-1; 7 bases agree with TRBD2. V shed 4 bases, J shed 2 bases, and the junction held 6 bases outside the gene matches. CDR1 DFQATT and CDR2 SNEGSKA come from the germline V gene (reference sequence). This CDR3 is 14 amino acids long. The CDR3 reads CSATPAGDTDTQYF. CDR3 bases: TGCAGTGCTACGCCCGCGGGGGACACAGATACGCAGTATTTT.

The chain has TRBV30 and TRBJ1-1, with D possibly matching TRBD1 (6 bases). Trimming stripped 3 bases from V and 1 base from J, with 6 bases between. The CDR3 runs to 12 residues. From germline, CDR1 is GTSNPN and CDR2 SVGIG (reference sequence). The CDR3 DNA follows: TGTGCCTGGAGGGGGGCGAACACTGAAGCTTTCTTT. It translates to CAWRGANTEAFF. Supplemented by reference TRBV30 and TRBJ1-1, the full variable domain reads SQTIHQWPATLVQPVGSPLSLECTVEGTSNPNLYWYRQAAGRGLQLLFYSVGIGQISSEVPQNLSASRPQDRQFILSSKKLLLSDSGFYLCAWRGANTEAFFGQGTRLTVV.

Regarding this clonotype: This CDR3 is missing its conserved last phenylalanine or tryptophan, likely due to a read error. This sequence joins TRBV10-3 and TRBJ2-1, with 14 bases aligning to TRBD2. CDR1 and CDR2 from the germline V gene are ENHRY and SYGVKD. The CDR3 spans 16 residues. V trimming: 9 bases; J trimming: 6 bases; junction bases outside the gene matches: 10. The CDR3 DNA is TGTGCCATTGATCAAACCGGGACTAGCGGGGGCAATGAGCAGTTCTTA. Translation gives CAIDQTGTSGGNEQFL.